A selection of T cell receptor beta chains follows, all from one sample in a study of shared clonotypes between healthy human individuals. Data came from immunoSEQ multiplex PCR; TCRdb stores just in-frame clones and leaves some out. The table shows over 850,000 clones, with 75% to 85% occurring only once. Sequenced: memory CD4+ T cells from PBMCs. These receptors originate from a man between 18 and 35 years old in good health. Some clones in this sample may be carry-over from other donors' samples. Both conserved end residues are part of each CDR3.

v_call	j_call	cdr3_aa
TRBV28	TRBJ2-6	CASSPPITSSGANVLTF
TRBV11-2	TRBJ2-5	CASSLVVSSNQETQYF
TRBV5-1	TRBJ2-1	CASSLGGHNEQFF
TRBV28	TRBJ2-1	CASSSSGLAGGEGSYNEQFF
TRBV28	TRBJ1-1	CASRTQGGGTEAFF
TRBV4-1	TRBJ2-7	CASSQAGGGTFGSEQYF
TRBV7-6	TRBJ2-7	CASSLDDGGYEQYF
TRBV25-1	TRBJ1-5	CASSGPGGPQHF
TRBV28	TRBJ1-1	CATQRTHRGVGTEAFF
TRBV18	TRBJ1-5	CASSLGGRGNQPQHF
TRBV13	TRBJ2-7	CASSMTGGYEQYF
TRBV5-5	TRBJ2-7	CASAGTGWYEQYF
TRBV25-1	TRBJ2-7	CASTHDSHSYEQYF
TRBV7-8	TRBJ1-5	CASSLAGTGIQPQHF
TRBV5-1	TRBJ2-5	CASSLGGGLPQETQYF
TRBV5-1	TRBJ2-3	CASSFRDTDTQYF
TRBV19	TRBJ2-2	CASSITVTNTGELFF
TRBV5-4	TRBJ2-1	CASSPDRVGNEQFF
TRBV5-1	TRBJ2-7	CASSLGRDPSYEQYF
TRBV29-1	TRBJ2-5	CSVKIGTDQETQYF
TRBV28	TRBJ2-2	CASSLFPARGERNTGELFF
TRBV18	TRBJ2-6	CASSPPPSGANVLTF
TRBV6-5	TRBJ1-2	CASRAGPNYGYTF
TRBV19	TRBJ1-1	CASSKTGVNTEAFF
TRBV28	TRBJ2-7	CASSLLGQGGSEQYF
TRBV11-2	TRBJ1-1	CASSLVVGTEAFF
TRBV7-9	TRBJ1-1	CASGGGGTEAFF
TRBV2	TRBJ2-7	CASSEIALAASDEQYF
TRBV6-1	TRBJ1-2	CASSWQVNYGYTF
TRBV5-5	TRBJ2-1	CASSLHSGAPRYNEQFF
TRBV2	TRBJ2-5	CASSDLAETQYF
TRBV2	TRBJ1-3	CASSGRQNSGNTIYF
TRBV9	TRBJ1-1	CASSVDSNTEAFF
TRBV10-1	TRBJ2-2	CASSEAPVVGREGRESCTGELFF
TRBV7-9	TRBJ2-3	CASSLGTPVVDTQYF
TRBV7-2	TRBJ2-7	CASSRDSRSSSYEQYF
TRBV30	TRBJ1-3	CAWSEVSGNTIYF
TRBV7-2	TRBJ2-3	CASSPGTSGTQYF
TRBV19	TRBJ1-2	CASSMTRERGYTF
TRBV7-7	TRBJ2-2	CASSSTVTGELFF
TRBV7-2	TRBJ2-1	CASSLVIVPGGPREQFF
TRBV6-4	TRBJ2-1	CASSKTASSYNEQFF
TRBV7-2	TRBJ2-7	CASSSTRDIGDEQYF
TRBV30	TRBJ2-5	CAWSVWTVETQYF
TRBV5-1	TRBJ1-3	CASSMDGSWPNTIYF
TRBV5-5	TRBJ1-1	CASSLDVGNTEAFF
TRBV5-1	TRBJ2-2	CASSKQGPTNTGELFF
TRBV5-1	TRBJ1-6	CASSLAGDSNSPLHF
TRBV27	TRBJ2-7	CASSRPGGPTYEQYF
TRBV5-4	TRBJ2-5	CASSLRSPGGETQYF
TRBV4-3	TRBJ1-1	CASSQVVGYLNTEAFF
TRBV5-1	TRBJ2-2	CASSSGQANTGELFF